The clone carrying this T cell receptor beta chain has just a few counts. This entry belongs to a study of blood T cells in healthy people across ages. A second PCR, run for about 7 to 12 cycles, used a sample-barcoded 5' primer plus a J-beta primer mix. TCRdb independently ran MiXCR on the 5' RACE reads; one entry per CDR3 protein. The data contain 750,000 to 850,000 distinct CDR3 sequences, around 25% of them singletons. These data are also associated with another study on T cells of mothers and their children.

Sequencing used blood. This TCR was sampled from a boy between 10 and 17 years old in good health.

The CDR3: CASSHPTGGEGTQYF. In DNA, the CDR3 is TGCGCCAGCAGCCACCCGACAGGGGGAGAAGGGACCCAGTACTTC. The chain has TRBV4-1 and TRBJ2-5, with 9 bases lining up with TRBD1. CDR1 is MGHRA and CDR2 is YSYEKL in the germline V gene. CDR3 length equals 15 residues. The V segment lost 3 bases and the J segment 7 bases; nucleotides outside the gene matches: 9.